A single sample is the source of the 25 T cell receptor beta chains below, sequenced in a study of blood T cells in healthy people across ages. A J-beta primer mix and a sample-barcoded 5' primer were used in a second PCR of roughly 6 to 11 cycles. TCRdb redid the calling of the 5' RACE reads with MiXCR, one entry per CDR3 protein. The sample lists 1.2 million to 1.5 million distinct CDR3 sequences; around 42% were seen once. Sequences were obtained from blood. These TCRs come from a young woman in good health.

Turning to this clonotype: The junction does not match germline at one end; this may be a read error. This chain links TRBV2 with TRBJ1-1; tentative D call: TRBD1 (6 bases). This CDR3 region has 13 residues. The germline V gene has CDR1 SNHLY and CDR2 FYNNEI. CDR3 sequence reads: CASGGQSNTVAFF. The CDR3, as DNA: TGTGCCAGCGGTGGACAGTCGAACACTGTAGCTTTCTTT. The full variable domain, completed using reference TRBV2 and TRBJ1-1, is EPEVTQTPSHQVTQMGQEVILRCVPISNHLYFYWYRQILGQKVEFLVSFYNNEISEKSEIFDDQFSVERPDGSNFTLKIRSTKLEDSAMYFCASGGQSNTVAFFGQGTRLTVV.

This clonotype was seen a few times. This rearrangement joins TRBV13 to TRBJ2-4, with TRBD2 matching over 10 bases. The last part of the DNA fits TRBJ2-7 better; the J call may be wrong. Germline lookup yields CDR1 PRHDT and CDR2 FYEKMQ (reference sequence). CDR3 size: 18 residues. The CDR3 region is CASSPWTSGRYSTYEQYF. The CDR3 nucleotides are TGTGCCAGCAGCCCCTGGACTAGCGGAAGATACTCGACATACGAGCAGTACTTC.

This chain links TRBV5-1 with TRBJ2-5; 8 positions match TRBD2. The CDR3 spans 14 residues. V was pared by 3 bases and J by 11 bases, with 12 bases of the junction left unmatched. Germline V lookup: CDR1 SGHRS, CDR2 YFSETQ. The CDR3 spells CASSSFQGAGEQYF. For the CDR3, the DNA is TGCGCCAGCAGCTCATTTCAGGGAGCGGGGGAGCAGTACTTC.

This clonotype was found once. The V call is TRBV7-9, the J call TRBJ1-1; 7 nucleotides agree with TRBD1. V was clipped by 5 bases and J by 3 bases; unmatched bases: 12. Germline V CDR1 and CDR2: SEHNR, FQNEAQ (reference sequence). This CDR3 contains 16 residues. CDR3 amino acids: CASSPPRGVLDTEAFF. For the CDR3, the DNA is TGTGCCAGCAGCCCACCCAGGGGGGTTCTGGACACTGAAGCTTTCTTT.

V usage is TRBV6-1 and J usage is TRBJ2-1, with D perhaps matching TRBD1 (6 bases). The CDR3 spans 16 residues. Germline V gene lookup returns CDR1 MNHNS and CDR2 SASEGT. V shed 4 bases and J shed 9 bases, with 22 bases lying between them. The CDR3 here is CASSGQDSGPLGEQFF. The CDR3 region has the DNA TGTGCCAGCAGTGGGCAGGACAGTGGGCCGTTGGGTGAGCAGTTCTTC.

To note about this clonotype: The CDR3 end shows no conserved phenylalanine or tryptophan, and so a read error is likely. CDR3 region: CATSQDLVTIGGYTL. For the CDR3, the DNA is TGCGCCACCAGCCAAGATCTTGTGACAATCGGTGGCTACACCTTA. The chain carries TRBV4-1 and TRBJ1-2; D remains ambiguous. CDR3 length: 15 residues. Germline lookup yields CDR1 MGHRA and CDR2 YSYEKL.

This clonotype has just a few counts. The chain is built from TRBV27 and TRBJ1-6; D is unresolved. V lost 6 bases and J lost 10, with 10 bases in between. CDR1 is MNHEY and CDR2 is SMNVEV in the germline V gene (reference sequence). CDR3 length equals 12 residues. The CDR3 spells CASRGSQSPLHF. CDR3 sequence (DNA): TGTGCCAGCAGGGGCAGCCAATCACCCCTCCACTTT.

This clonotype was picked up one time. The rearrangement uses TRBV29-1 and TRBJ1-1; 7 bases fit TRBD1. The CDR3 has 13 amino acids. V shed 6 bases and J 1 base; nucleotides not matched to a gene: 5. Germline V gives CDR1 SQVTM, CDR2 ANQGSEA. The CDR3 loop reads CSVIDRENTEAFF. CDR3 sequence (DNA): TGCAGCGTCATTGACAGGGAGAACACTGAAGCTTTCTTT.

This clonotype occurred a few times. The gene calls are TRBV5-1 and TRBJ1-2; 9 positions match TRBD1. This CDR3 region has 13 residues. The germline V gene has CDR1 SGHRS and CDR2 YFSETQ. V gave up 7 bases and J gave up 7 bases; unmatched junction bases: 8. The CDR3 coding sequence is TGCGCCAGCGAAACCGGGACAGGGAGTGGCTACACCTTC. Protein product: CASETGTGSGYTF.

In regard to this clonotype: A junction boundary mismatches the germline segment, possibly from a read error. This chain links TRBV7-9 with TRBJ2-5, with D possibly TRBD2 on 6 matching bases. The CDR3 is 14 residues long. Germline values: CDR1 SEHNR, CDR2 FQNEAQ (reference sequence). The CDR3 DNA is TGTGCCAACAGCACGGGACTCTGGCATAGTGAGCAGTACTTC. This gives the protein CANSTGLWHSEQYF.

J is TRBJ1-1 and V is TRBV25-1; a weak D match, TRBD1 (6 bases). In germline, CDR1 is MGHDK, CDR2 SYGVNS. V was trimmed by 0 bases and J by 3 bases, leaving 20 bases between them. The CDR3 has 18 residues. The CDR3 here is CASSEYFLPTTGHTEAFF. CDR3 DNA: TGTGCCAGCAGTGAATATTTCCTACCTACTACAGGGCACACTGAAGCTTTCTTT. Based on the CDR3 plus reference TRBV25-1 and TRBJ1-1, the full variable domain is EADIYQTPRYLVIGTGKKITLECSQTMGHDKMYWYQQDPGMELHLIHYSYGVNSTEKGDLSSESTVSRIRTEHFPLTLESARPSHTSQYLCASSEYFLPTTGHTEAFFGQGTRLTVV.

This clonotype was detected ten times or more. The rearrangement uses TRBV29-1 and TRBJ2-3; D perhaps matches TRBD2 (5 bases). Germline V lookup: CDR1 SQVTM, CDR2 ANQGSEA. This CDR3 region has 14 residues. Trimming left V 6 bases short and J 1 base short, with 14 bases between. The CDR3 region is CSVVLGLGTDTQYF. Written as DNA, the CDR3 is TGCAGCGTGGTACTAGGGCTGGGCACAGATACGCAGTATTTT.

V and J are TRBV20-1 and TRBJ1-2; D may be TRBD1 (5 bases). Trimming cost V 5 bases and J 2 bases, with 12 bases left between them. The CDR3 contains 13 residues. Germline loops: CDR1 DFQATT, CDR2 SNEGSKA (reference sequence). The CDR3: CSAGDVRNYGYTF. The CDR3 DNA sequence: TGCAGTGCTGGGGACGTACGCAACTATGGCTACACCTTC.

V gene TRBV4-2 combines with J gene TRBJ2-3; D may be TRBD1 (6 bases). This CDR3 spans 14 amino acids. Trimming stripped 8 bases from V and 5 bases from J, with 17 bases between. CDR1 is LGHNA, CDR2 YNFKEQ, per germline. The CDR3 coding sequence is TGTGCCAGCGGGACGGGGACAACGGGAGATACGCAGTATTTT. Amino acids: CASGTGTTGDTQYF.

This clonotype was seen a handful of times. The V and J genes are TRBV7-8 and TRBJ2-5; tentative D call: TRBD1 (5 bases). Between the trimmed V and J ends, which lost 1 base and 5 bases, there was a span of 11 bases. Germline loops: CDR1 SGHVS, CDR2 FQNEAQ. The CDR3 extends over 14 amino acids. CDR3 nucleotide sequence: TGTGCCAGCAGCTTAGTCAGGGTAGGGGAGACCCAGTACTTC. Encoded protein: CASSLVRVGETQYF.

The V gene is TRBV24-1, the J gene TRBJ2-6; 7 nucleotides line up with TRBD1. Germline CDR1 and CDR2: KGHDR and SFDVKD. V lost 5 bases, J lost 0 bases, and 12 bases stayed unmatched. This CDR3 is built from 19 residues. CDR3 coding DNA: TGTGCCACCAGTGCCATACCCCGGGACAGCTACTCTGGGGCCAACGTCCTGACTTTC. Amino acid sequence: CATSAIPRDSYSGANVLTF.

The chain carries TRBV7-9 and TRBJ1-2, with D unresolved. The length of the CDR3 is 15 residues. The V end was cut by 1 base, the J end by 8 bases, with 17 bases between. Germline CDR1 is SEHNR and CDR2 is FQNEAQ (reference sequence). CDR3 DNA: TGTGCCAGCAGCTTAGACATCCTACTCCGAGGGGGCTACACCTTC. Residues: CASSLDILLRGGYTF.

The chain combines TRBV24-1 with TRBJ2-7, with TRBD1 as a possible D gene (5 bases). The CDR3 has 14 amino acids. Germline V gene sequence: CDR1 KGHDR, CDR2 SFDVKD. Trimming took 1 base from V and 7 from J, leaving 13 bases between them. The CDR3 here is CATSDLTPGNEQYF. CDR3 sequence (DNA): TGTGCCACCAGTGATTTAACCCCAGGGAATGAGCAGTACTTC.

This clonotype was observed once. This chain connects TRBV24-1 to TRBJ2-3; D ambiguous. This CDR3 contains 15 residues. The V gene's germline CDR1 is KGHDR and CDR2 SFDVKD. Trimming pared 5 bases from V and 2 bases from J, leaving 13 bases between. The DNA for the CDR3 is TGTGCCACCAGTGCCCAGGAAGGAGACACAGATACGCAGTATTTT. Residues: CATSAQEGDTDTQYF.

The V and J genes are TRBV10-3 and TRBJ1-1; 9 bases match TRBD1. J gave up 0 bases and V 5 bases, and 7 bases lay outside the gene matches. The V gene's germline CDR1 is ENHRY and CDR2 SYGVKD. The CDR3 totals 16 residues. Written as DNA, the CDR3 is TGTGCCATCAGTTTGGGACAGGGCACTATGAACACTGAAGCTTTCTTT. It codes for CAISLGQGTMNTEAFF.

This clonotype has a handful of counts. The genes are TRBV3-1 and TRBJ1-2, with a possible D match to TRBD1 (6 bases). V was pared by 0 bases and J by 6 bases, with 14 bases between. Germline loops: CDR1 LGHDT, CDR2 YNNKEL (reference sequence). The length of the CDR3 is 15 residues. CDR3: CASSQEVFDRHGYTF. As DNA, the CDR3 is TGTGCCAGCAGCCAAGAGGTTTTCGACAGGCATGGCTACACCTTC. Together with reference TRBV3-1 and TRBJ1-2, the CDR3 gives the full variable domain: DTAVSQTPKYLVTQMGNDKSIKCEQNLGHDTMYWYKQDSKKFLKIMFSYNNKELIINETVPNRFSPKSPDKAHLNLHINSLELGDSAVYFCASSQEVFDRHGYTFGSGTRLTVV.

The chain couples TRBV6-5 to TRBJ2-7; 8 bases agree with TRBD2. Germline CDR1 reads MNHEY; CDR2 reads SVGAGI. Trimming took 6 bases from V and 4 from J; bases not matched to a gene: 8. The CDR3 loop spans 14 amino acids. CDR3 nucleotides: TGTGCCAGCAGCGTGTCAGCGGGGGCATACGAGCAGTACTTC. This encodes CASSVSAGAYEQYF.

The sample holds a few counts of this clonotype. J is TRBJ2-4 and V is TRBV29-1, with TRBD1 matching 11 bases. With V trimmed by 7 bases and J by 13 bases, 15 bases remained unmatched. CDR3 length: 14 amino acids. Germline V gene data show CDR1 as SQVTM and CDR2 as ANQGSEA. CDR3 region: CSGAGQGANNEQYF. CDR3 sequence (DNA): TGCAGCGGAGCTGGACAGGGGGCTAACAATGAGCAGTACTTC.

This clonotype was counted a few times. The chain has TRBV7-6 and TRBJ1-1, with 11 bases identical to TRBD1. V lost 0 bases to trimming and J lost 5 bases; unmatched junction nucleotides: 2. CDR1 is SGHVS, CDR2 FNYEAQ, per germline. This CDR3 region has 15 residues. The CDR3 DNA is TGTGCCAGCAGCTTAGCGGGACAGGGGGGTACTGAAGCTTTCTTT. Translated: CASSLAGQGGTEAFF.

This rearrangement joins TRBV28 to TRBJ1-4; the match to TRBD1 covers 10 bases. V trimming: 7 bases; J trimming: 6 bases; junction bases outside the gene matches: 8. The CDR3 is 15 residues long. Germline V CDR1 and CDR2: MDHEN, SYDVKM. CDR3 DNA sequence: TGTGCCAGCAAAACGGCCGGGACAGGGGATGAAAAACTGTTTTTT. As protein: CASKTAGTGDEKLFF.